What follows describes a single T cell receptor beta chain. This specimen belongs to a study of Ad26.COV2.S vaccination and SARS-CoV-2 variants. This CDR3 is 15 amino acids long. The V end was cut by 0 bases, the J end by 5 bases, with 11 bases between. Germline values: CDR1 SGHRS, CDR2 YFSETQ. Treatment meaning: some 19 received Ad26.COV2.S at low or high dose, single or two shots; a few received placebo; per-sample allocation not given. Repertoires come from day 63 after the first vaccine or placebo injection. Assay used: immunoSEQ multiplex PCR; TCRdb lists only in-frame clones, some missing. The data hold about 680,000 clones, with roughly 90% observed a single time.

V usage is TRBV5-1 and J usage is TRBJ1-4, with D maybe TRBD1 (6 bases). The TCR comes from a person aged 18-60 years who received the Ad26.COV2.S COVID-19 vaccine or a placebo. This material consisted of peripheral blood, taken in a trial of Ad26.COV2.S vaccine versus placebo. CDR3 loop: CASSLAVGGNEKLFF. CDR3 coding DNA: TGCGCCAGCAGCTTGGCCGTGGGGGGCAATGAAAAACTGTTTTTT.